These T cell receptor beta chains were read from a single sample in a study of blood T cell repertoires in COVID-19. Assay used: immunoSEQ multiplex PCR; TCRdb lists only in-frame clones, some missing. The sample shows more than 95,000 clones, about 86% of them seen only once. Sample: peripheral blood. These receptors originate from a human donor in a cohort sampled during active COVID-19. The CDR3 runs from the conserved cysteine through the conserved F or W. The D gene is left open where the match is weak. Expanded clones are given a class, and other clones once, few, many or no size at all.

d_call: TRBD2
j_call: TRBJ2-2
v_call: TRBV5-1
clone_size: once
cdr3_nt: TGCGCCAGCAGCTTGGACAATAGCGGGAGGGCCAGCGGGGAGCTGTTTTTT
cdr3_aa: CASSLDNSGRASGELFF

d_call: TRBD1
j_call: TRBJ2-1
v_call: TRBV11-3
clone_size: .
cdr3_nt: TGTGCCAGCAGCCCTCGGACAGGGGACAATGAGCAGTTCTTC
cdr3_aa: CASSPRTGDNEQFF

d_call: TRBD2
j_call: TRBJ2-7
v_call: TRBV10-2
clone_size: .
cdr3_nt: TGCGCCAGCTCCCGACTAGCGGTCGCCTCCGAGCAGTACTTC
cdr3_aa: CASSRLAVASEQYF

d_call: TRBD2
j_call: TRBJ2-1
v_call: TRBV6-2/TRBV6-3
clone_size: .
cdr3_nt: TGTGCCAGCAGTTACCCACCCGGGCTAGCGGCCAGCGTCGATGAGCAGTTCTTC
cdr3_aa: CASSYPPGLAASVDEQFF

d_call: TRBD1
j_call: TRBJ1-5
v_call: TRBV4-2
clone_size: few
cdr3_nt: TGTGCCAGCAGCCCGGAGTCACAGGGGCCGGCCCAGCCCCAGCATTTT
cdr3_aa: CASSPESQGPAQPQHF

d_call: TRBD1
j_call: TRBJ2-7
v_call: TRBV2
clone_size: .
cdr3_nt: TGTGCCAGCGGCCGGGACAGGGCCTACGAGCAGTACTTC
cdr3_aa: CASGRDRAYEQYF

d_call: .
j_call: TRBJ1-1
v_call: TRBV14
clone_size: .
cdr3_nt: TGTGCCAGCAGCCAACAGGGTTACACTGAAGCTTTCTTT
cdr3_aa: CASSQQGYTEAFF

d_call: .
j_call: TRBJ2-3
v_call: TRBV5-4
clone_size: .
cdr3_nt: TGTGCCAGCAGCTTGGATCGCCCTACTAGCACAGATACGCAGTATTTT
cdr3_aa: CASSLDRPTSTDTQYF

d_call: TRBD2
j_call: TRBJ2-6
v_call: TRBV30
clone_size: .
cdr3_nt: TGTGCCTGGAGTGTAGGCGGGGGTGCCCTCTCTGGGGCCAACGTCCTGACTTTC
cdr3_aa: CAWSVGGGALSGANVLTF

d_call: .
j_call: TRBJ1-2
v_call: TRBV5-1
clone_size: .
cdr3_nt: TGCGCCAGCAGCTCTGGGACATCGTTAAGATATGGCTACACCTTC
cdr3_aa: CASSSGTSLRYGYTF

d_call: .
j_call: TRBJ1-1
v_call: TRBV19
clone_size: .
cdr3_nt: TGTGCCAGTAGCAATGTATTGCCCGGCGGGTACACTGAAGCTTTCTTT
cdr3_aa: CASSNVLPGGYTEAFF